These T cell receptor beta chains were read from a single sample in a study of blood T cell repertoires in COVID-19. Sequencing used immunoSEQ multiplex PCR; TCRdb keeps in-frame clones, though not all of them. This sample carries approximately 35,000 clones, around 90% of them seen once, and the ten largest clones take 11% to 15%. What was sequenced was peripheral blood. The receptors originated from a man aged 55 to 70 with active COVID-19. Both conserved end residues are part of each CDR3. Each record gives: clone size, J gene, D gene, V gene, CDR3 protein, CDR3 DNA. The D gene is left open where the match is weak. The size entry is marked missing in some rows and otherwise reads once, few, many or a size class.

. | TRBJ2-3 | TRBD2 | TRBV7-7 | CASSPGTSGEGDTQYF | TGTGCCAGCAGCCCTGGGACTAGCGGGGAGGGGGATACGCAGTATTTT
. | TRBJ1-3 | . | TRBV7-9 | CASRRDRSGNTIYF | TGTGCCAGCAGGCGGGATCGTTCTGGAAACACCATATATTTT
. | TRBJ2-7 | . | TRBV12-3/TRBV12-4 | CASRLTQGGEQYF | TGTGCCAGCAGACTTACACAGGGTGGAGAGCAGTACTTC
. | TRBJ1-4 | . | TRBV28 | CASSVSSPYRAINEKLFF | TGTGCCAGCAGTGTCTCCTCCCCCTACAGGGCTATTAATGAAAAACTGTTTTTT
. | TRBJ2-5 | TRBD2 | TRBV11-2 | CASSLEAGGVETQYF | TGTGCCAGCAGCTTAGAGGCGGGAGGGGTGGAGACCCAGTACTTC
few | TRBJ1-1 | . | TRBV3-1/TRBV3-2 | CASSQGANTEAFF | TGTGCCAGCAGCCAAGGGGCTAACACTGAAGCTTTCTTT
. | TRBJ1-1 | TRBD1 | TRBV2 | CASSRTTTRTGAEAFF | TGTGCCAGCAGTCGGACTACTACTAGGACAGGGGCTGAAGCTTTCTTT
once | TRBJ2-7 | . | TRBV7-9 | CASSSGAGQPVSYEQYF | TGTGCCAGCAGCTCCGGGGCGGGACAGCCCGTCTCCTACGAGCAGTACTTC
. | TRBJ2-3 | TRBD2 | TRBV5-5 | CASSLDRTSGQDTQYF | TGTGCCAGCAGCTTGGACCGGACTAGCGGACAAGATACGCAGTATTTT
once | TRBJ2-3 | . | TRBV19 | CASSMTLRSTDTQYF | TGTGCCAGTAGTATGACTCTCCGTAGCACAGATACGCAGTATTTT
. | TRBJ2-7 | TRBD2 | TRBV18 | CASSPPWGTSEAYEQYF | TGTGCCAGCTCACCACCGTGGGGGACTAGCGAGGCCTACGAGCAGTACTTC
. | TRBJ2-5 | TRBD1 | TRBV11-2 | CASSPRTGRSQETQYF | TGTGCCAGCAGCCCGCGGACAGGCAGGAGTCAAGAGACCCAGTACTTC
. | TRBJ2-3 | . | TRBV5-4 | CASSLFTPSRGDTQYF | TGTGCCAGCAGCCTATTCACTCCTTCTAGAGGAGATACGCAGTATTTT
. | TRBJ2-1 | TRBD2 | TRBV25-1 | CASSDPTSGSYEQFF | TGTGCCAGCAGTGACCCGACTAGCGGGAGCTATGAGCAGTTCTTC
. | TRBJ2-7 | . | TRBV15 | CATSRVSTDAKEQYF | TGTGCCACCAGTAGAGTTTCGACAGATGCTAAAGAGCAGTACTTC
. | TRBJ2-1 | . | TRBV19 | CASSIFGRGNEQFF | TGTGCCAGTAGTATATTTGGCAGGGGCAATGAGCAGTTCTTC
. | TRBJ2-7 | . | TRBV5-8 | CASSLDGRGVYEQYF | TGTGCCAGCAGCTTGGATGGCAGGGGGGTGTACGAGCAGTACTTC
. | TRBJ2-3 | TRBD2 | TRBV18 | CASSPQGAGVDTQYF | TGTGCCAGCTCACCTCAGGGAGCGGGAGTAGATACGCAGTATTTT
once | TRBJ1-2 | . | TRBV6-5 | CASSYSRGFNYGYTF | TGTGCCAGCAGTTACTCCAGAGGTTTTAACTATGGCTACACCTTC
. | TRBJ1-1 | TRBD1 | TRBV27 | CASSPAHRGWMNTEAFF | TGTGCCAGCAGTCCAGCCCACAGGGGGTGGATGAACACTGAAGCTTTCTTT
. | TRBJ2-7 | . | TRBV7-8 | CASSLGGVAYEQYF | TGTGCCAGCAGCTTAGGGGGGGTGGCCTACGAGCAGTACTTC
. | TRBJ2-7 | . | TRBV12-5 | CASGLGGRRSYEQYF | TGTGCTAGTGGTTTAGGAGGACGCAGGTCCTACGAGCAGTACTTC
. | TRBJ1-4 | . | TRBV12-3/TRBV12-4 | CASSFDRGKLFF | TGTGCCAGCAGTTTTGACAGAGGAAAACTGTTTTTT
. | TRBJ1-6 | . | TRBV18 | CASSPNNSPLHF | TGTGCCAGCTCACCTAATAATTCACCCCTCCACTTT
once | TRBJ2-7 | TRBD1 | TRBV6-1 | CASSEATGRGIDEQYF | TGTGCCAGCAGTGAAGCGACAGGGCGAGGTATAGACGAGCAGTACTTC
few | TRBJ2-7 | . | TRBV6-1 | CASSEAWGAGVRNEQYF | TGTGCCAGCAGTGAAGCGTGGGGGGCGGGAGTTAGGAACGAGCAGTACTTC
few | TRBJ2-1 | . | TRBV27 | CASSLQGPDYNEQFF | TGTGCCAGCAGTTTACAGGGGCCCGACTACAATGAGCAGTTCTTC
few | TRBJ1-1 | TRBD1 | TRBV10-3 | CALSQTGGRTEAFF | TGTGCCCTCAGCCAGACAGGGGGTCGGACTGAAGCTTTCTTT
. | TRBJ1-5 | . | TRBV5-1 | CASSLQGNQPQHF | TGCGCCAGCAGCTTGCAGGGAAATCAGCCCCAGCATTTT
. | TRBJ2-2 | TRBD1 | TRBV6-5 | CASSDRGGTGELFF | TGTGCCAGCAGCGACAGGGGCGGCACCGGGGAGCTGTTTTTT
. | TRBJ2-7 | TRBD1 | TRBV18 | CASSPLGQRPYEQYF | TGTGCCAGCTCACCATTGGGACAGAGACCCTACGAGCAGTACTTC
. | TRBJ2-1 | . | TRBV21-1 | CASSKATSGPRPPYNEQFF | TGTGCCAGCAGCAAAGCGACTAGCGGGCCCAGACCACCCTACAATGAGCAGTTCTTC
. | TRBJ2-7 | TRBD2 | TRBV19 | CASRPGTSGYEQYF | TGTGCCAGTAGACCCGGGACTAGCGGGTACGAGCAGTACTTC
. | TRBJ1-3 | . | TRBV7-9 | CASSLREDLSGNTIYF | TGTGCCAGCAGCTTAAGGGAGGATCTCTCTGGAAACACCATATATTTT
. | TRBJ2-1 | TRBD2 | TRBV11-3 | CASKREAGNEQFF | TGTGCCAGTAAGCGGGAGGCTGGCAATGAGCAGTTCTTC
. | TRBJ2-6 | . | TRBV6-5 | CASSPTASGANVLTF | TGTGCCAGCAGTCCGACAGCCTCTGGGGCCAACGTCCTGACTTTC
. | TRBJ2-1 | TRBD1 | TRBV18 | CASSPDRGKNEQFF | TGTGCCAGCTCACCGGACAGGGGTAAAAATGAGCAGTTCTTC
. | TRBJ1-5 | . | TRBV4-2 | CASSPRTADSNQPQHF | TGTGCCAGCAGCCCTCGGACAGCAGATAGCAATCAGCCCCAGCATTTT
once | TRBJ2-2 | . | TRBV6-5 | CASSFTGNTGELFF | TGTGCCAGCAGTTTCACAGGGAACACCGGGGAGCTGTTTTTT
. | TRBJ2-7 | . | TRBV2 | CASKVEEQYF | TGTGCCAGCAAGGTGGAGGAGCAGTACTTC
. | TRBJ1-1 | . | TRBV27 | CASSLWGGGTEAFF | TGTGCCAGCAGTTTATGGGGCGGGGGCACTGAAGCTTTCTTT
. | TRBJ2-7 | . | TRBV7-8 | CASRSWGTTYEQYF | TGTGCCAGCAGGAGCTGGGGCACAACCTACGAGCAGTACTTC
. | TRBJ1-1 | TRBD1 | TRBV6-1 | CASSDRPGTGSSPRSAFF | TGTGCCAGCAGTGACCGTCCCGGGACAGGGTCCAGCCCACGTAGTGCTTTCTTT
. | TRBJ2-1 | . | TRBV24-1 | CATSDRTRGNEQFF | TGTGCCACCAGTGACCGTACTAGAGGCAATGAGCAGTTCTTC
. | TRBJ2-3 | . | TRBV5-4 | CASSLRGPMIDTQYF | TGTGCCAGCAGCTTAAGGGGTCCCATGATAGATACGCAGTATTTT
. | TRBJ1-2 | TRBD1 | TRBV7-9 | CASSQGQGYYGYTF | TGTGCCAGCAGCCAGGGACAGGGCTACTATGGCTACACCTTC
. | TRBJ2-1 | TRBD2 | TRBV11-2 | CASSLSQSGRGSYNEQFF | TGTGCCAGCAGCTTATCGCAGAGCGGGAGGGGGTCCTACAATGAGCAGTTCTTC
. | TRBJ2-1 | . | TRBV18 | CASTQRWSEQFF | TGTGCCAGCACGCAGCGGTGGAGTGAGCAGTTCTTC
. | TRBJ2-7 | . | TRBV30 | CAWSVSGTGGLAISWAEQYF | TGTGCCTGGAGTGTGTCGGGGACAGGGGGACTAGCGATTAGTTGGGCCGAGCAGTACTTC
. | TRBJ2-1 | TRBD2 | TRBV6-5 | CASSPGTSRKGVFF | TGTGCCAGCAGTCCCGGGACTAGCAGGAAGGGTGTGTTCTTC
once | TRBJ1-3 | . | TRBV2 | CASKGVLNTIYF | TGTGCCAGCAAGGGGGTTTTAAACACCATATATTTT
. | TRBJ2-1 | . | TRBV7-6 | CASSLDHGERPSSYNEQFF | TGTGCCAGCAGCTTAGATCATGGGGAGCGCCCGAGCTCCTACAATGAGCAGTTCTTC
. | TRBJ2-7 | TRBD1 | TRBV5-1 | CASSTGQGTYEQYF | TGCGCCAGCAGCACCGGACAGGGAACCTACGAGCAGTACTTC
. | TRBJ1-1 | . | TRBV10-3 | CAISAGPSLRGRNTEAFF | TGTGCCATCAGTGCAGGCCCTTCGCTCCGGGGAAGGAACACTGAAGCTTTCTTT
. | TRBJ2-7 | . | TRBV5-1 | CASSLAGDLYEQYF | TGCGCCAGCAGCTTGGCCGGAGACCTCTACGAGCAGTACTTC
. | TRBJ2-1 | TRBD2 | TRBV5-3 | CARSLSQRDPLNEQFF | TGTGCCAGAAGCTTATCTCAGCGGGATCCGTTGAATGAGCAGTTCTTC